The 21 T cell receptor beta chains below come from one sample, sequenced in a study of early stage breast cancer tumors. The repertoire was sequenced with immunoSEQ multiplex PCR; TCRdb's copy has only in-frame clones and lacks some. The repertoire includes around 4,800 clones, 55% to 70% of them detected once, and approximately 26% sits in the top ten. The sequenced sample consisted of normal breast tissue next to the tumor. Receptors were obtained from a person aged 55 to 69 with breast cancer.

The V call is TRBV4-1, the J call TRBJ2-5, with 7 bases lining up with TRBD2. Germline V gene data show CDR1 as MGHRA and CDR2 as YSYEKL. V dropped 4 bases and J dropped 3; count of bases not matched to a gene: 8. The CDR3 has 15 residues. The CDR3 region is CASSLIGGSKETQYF. The CDR3 DNA reads TGCGCCAGCAGCCTCATTGGCGGGAGCAAAGAGACCCAGTACTTC.

The rearrangement uses TRBV19 and TRBJ1-4, with D possibly TRBD1 on 5 matching bases. Between the trimmed V and J ends, which lost 3 bases and 8 bases, there was a span of 13 bases. This CDR3 is built from 14 residues. CDR1 is LNHDA and CDR2 is SQIVND in the germline V gene (reference sequence). The CDR3 protein is CASSMWGIREKLFF. Written as DNA, the CDR3 is TGTGCCAGTAGTATGTGGGGGATTAGAGAAAAACTGTTTTTT.

The chain links TRBV25-1 to TRBJ2-1, with 8 positions matching TRBD2. The germline gives CDR1 MGHDK, CDR2 SYGVNS. Losses at the gene ends were 9 bases for V and 0 bases for J; bases not matched to a gene: 7. The CDR3 has 15 residues. Here the CDR3 DNA reads TGTGCCAGTAATAGCGGGACCAGCTCCTACAATGAGCAGTTCTTC. Residues: CASNSGTSSYNEQFF. Variable domain in full (rest from reference TRBV25-1 and TRBJ2-1): EADIYQTPRYLVIGTGKKITLECSQTMGHDKMYWYQQDPGMELHLIHYSYGVNSTEKGDLSSESTVSRIRTEHFPLTLESARPSHTSQYLCASNSGTSSYNEQFFGPGTRLTVL.

The CDR3 here is CASSPIVSETQYF. Here the CDR3 DNA reads TGTGCCAGCTCACCGATCGTTTCGGAGACCCAGTACTTC. This chain uses TRBV18 with TRBJ2-5; D is ambiguous. This CDR3 is 13 amino acids long. Looked up from germline, CDR1 is KGHSH and CDR2 is LQKENI. Trimming took 3 bases from V and 5 from J, leaving 10 bases between them. Together with reference TRBV18 and TRBJ2-5, the CDR3 gives the full variable domain: NAGVMQNPRHLVRRRGQEARLRCSPMKGHSHVYWYRQLPEEGLKFMVYLQKENIIDESGMPKERFSAEFPKEGPSILRIQQVVRGDSAAYFCASSPIVSETQYFGPGTRLLVL.

V is TRBV20-1 and J is TRBJ2-3; D is uncertain. CDR1 and CDR2 (germline): DFQATT, SNEGSKA (reference sequence). The CDR3 spans 11 residues. Trimming left V 1 base short and J 3 bases short, with 2 bases between. DNA of the CDR3: TGCAGTGCTAGAGCAACAGATACGCAGTATTTT. Translated, it gives CSARATDTQYF.

The chain carries TRBV5-4 and TRBJ1-2; D ambiguous. The CDR3 has 14 amino acids. Germline CDR1 reads SGHNT; CDR2 reads YYREEE (reference sequence). Deletions cut 2 bases from V and 4 bases from J, with 12 bases between. The CDR3 DNA sequence: TGTGCCAGCAGCTTAGCAGACGCGGGCTATGGCTACACCTTC. Translating gives CASSLADAGYGYTF.

V gene TRBV19 combines with J gene TRBJ1-1, with D possibly matching TRBD1 (5 bases). Germline CDR1 is LNHDA and CDR2 is SQIVND (reference sequence). This CDR3 comprises 17 residues. Trimming cost V 7 bases and J 4 bases, with 25 bases left between them. The CDR3 protein is CASTAGDRLLAGTEAFF. The CDR3 DNA follows: TGTGCCAGTACCGCGGGGGACCGATTACTGGCGGGCACTGAAGCTTTCTTT. The full variable domain, completed using reference TRBV19 and TRBJ1-1, is DGGITQSPKYLFRKEGQNVTLSCEQNLNHDAMYWYRQDPGQGLRLIYYSQIVNDFQKGDIAEGYSVSREKKESFPLTVTSAQKNPTAFYLCASTAGDRLLAGTEAFFGQGTRLTVV.

This rearrangement joins TRBV14 to TRBJ1-4; D unresolved. V shed 0 bases and J shed 7 bases, with 0 bases lying between them. Germline CDR1 and CDR2: SGHDN and FVKESK. The CDR3 has 11 amino acids. The DNA for the CDR3 is TGTGCCAGCAGCCAAGATGAAAAACTGTTTTTT. It codes for CASSQDEKLFF.

In DNA form, the CDR3 reads TGTGCCAGCAGTACTTGGACAGGGGGGAGTGCAGATACGCAGTATTTT. Residues: CASSTWTGGSADTQYF. The genes are TRBV27 and TRBJ2-3; the match to TRBD1 covers 10 bases. The CDR3 length is 16 residues. V lost 5 bases, J lost 4 bases, and 9 bases stayed unmatched. Germline values: CDR1 MNHEY, CDR2 SMNVEV (reference sequence).

The chain has TRBV5-1 and TRBJ2-4; a weak D match, TRBD2 (6 bases). Trimming took off 1 base at V and 2 bases at J, with 16 bases between the two ends. CDR3 size: 17 residues. Germline V lookup: CDR1 SGHRS, CDR2 YFSETQ. The CDR3 DNA sequence: TGCGCCAGCAGCTTGACGGGACGGGGGAATTCCAAAAACATTCAGTACTTC. Encoded protein: CASSLTGRGNSKNIQYF.

The rearrangement joins TRBV15 to TRBJ1-5, with TRBD1 as a possible D gene (5 bases). The V gene lost 5 bases and the J gene lost 1 base, with 9 bases spanning the gap. Germline lookup yields CDR1 LNHNV and CDR2 YYDKDF (reference sequence). The CDR3 sequence is 14 residues long. The CDR3 spells CATSYQGSNQPQHF. CDR3 sequence (DNA): TGTGCCACCAGCTACCAGGGAAGCAATCAGCCCCAGCATTTT.

This chain connects TRBV29-1 to TRBJ1-5, with D unresolved. The CDR3 is 12 residues long. CDR1 and CDR2 from the germline V gene are SQVTM and ANQGSEA. Trimming stripped 7 bases from V and 2 bases from J, with 9 bases between. Here the CDR3 reads CSAVLGNQPQHF. CDR3 sequence (DNA): TGCAGCGCCGTCCTGGGCAATCAGCCCCAGCATTTT.

The rearrangement uses TRBV7-9 and TRBJ2-5; TRBD2 agrees at 7 bases. The germline V gene has CDR1 SEHNR and CDR2 FQNEAQ (reference sequence). Losses at the gene ends were 1 base for V and 0 bases for J; bases not matched to a gene: 8. The CDR3 sequence is 17 residues long. DNA for the CDR3: TGTGCCAGCAGCTTAGGATTGTCTAGCGGCCACCAAGAGACCCAGTACTTC. It encodes CASSLGLSSGHQETQYF.

V gene TRBV4-2 combines with J gene TRBJ1-1; 7 bases fit TRBD1. With 1 base clipped from V and 4 bases from J, the junction kept 6 bases outside the gene matches. The CDR3 has 15 amino acids. CDR1 is LGHNA and CDR2 is YNFKEQ in the germline V gene. The CDR3 nucleotides are TGTGCCAGCAGCCAAGGAGGGGGCTTCGGCACTGAAGCTTTCTTT. Protein product: CASSQGGGFGTEAFF.

With regard to this clone: The sample carries other DNA sequences with the same CDR3. V and J are TRBV4-1 and TRBJ2-2; perhaps TRBD1 as D (6 bases). Germline CDR1 reads MGHRA; CDR2 reads YSYEKL. CDR3 length: 16 amino acids. Trimming shortened V by 2 bases and J by 4 bases, and 14 bases separated the two germline ends. CDR3: CASSQPGTILTGELFF. CDR3 in DNA: TGCGCCAGCAGCCAACCAGGGACAATCCTCACCGGGGAGCTGTTTTTT.

The chain couples TRBV7-3 to TRBJ2-3; 11 bases line up with TRBD2. This CDR3 comprises 16 residues. V was pared by 6 bases and J by 1 base, with 6 bases of the junction left unmatched. Looked up from germline, CDR1 is SGHTA and CDR2 is FQGTGA. The CDR3 DNA is TGTGCCAGCAGGTACAAACTAGCGGGGGGCACAGATACGCAGTATTTT. Encoded protein: CASRYKLAGGTDTQYF.

With respect to this clone: The junction departs from the called germline gene at one end, perhaps through a read error. The genes are TRBV13 and TRBJ1-6; D gene uncertain. The CDR3 is made up of 14 amino acids. CDR1 is PRHDT, CDR2 FYEKMQ, per germline (reference sequence). The CDR3 sequence: CASSPGAGFSPLHF. The CDR3 nucleotides are TGCGCCAGCAGCCCCGGTGCAGGTTTCTCACCCCTCCACTTT.

V and J are TRBV19 and TRBJ2-2, with 8 bases that match TRBD1. CDR1 and CDR2 from the germline V gene are LNHDA and SQIVND (reference sequence). The CDR3 runs to 15 residues. Trimming removed 5 bases from V and 1 base from J; junction bases left unmatched: 3. In nucleotides, the CDR3 is TGTGCCAGTAGTTCCGGGACAGGGAACACCGGGGAGCTGTTTTTT. It is translated as CASSSGTGNTGELFF. Together with reference TRBV19 and TRBJ2-2, the CDR3 gives the full variable domain: DGGITQSPKYLFRKEGQNVTLSCEQNLNHDAMYWYRQDPGQGLRLIYYSQIVNDFQKGDIAEGYSVSREKKESFPLTVTSAQKNPTAFYLCASSSGTGNTGELFFGEGSRLTVL.

The chain joins TRBV7-8 to TRBJ2-1; D gene ambiguous. The CDR3 covers 16 residues. Germline values: CDR1 SGHVS, CDR2 FQNEAQ. Between the trimmed V and J ends, which lost 1 base and 0 bases, there was a span of 10 bases. The CDR3, as DNA: TGTGCCAGCAGCTTAGTCAGCCTTCTCTCCTACAATGAGCAGTTCTTC. Translating it yields CASSLVSLLSYNEQFF.

The chain employs TRBV30 and TRBJ1-1; D unresolved. The V gene lost 5 bases and the J gene lost 10 bases, with 17 bases spanning the gap. CDR1 is GTSNPN, CDR2 SVGIG, per germline (reference sequence). The CDR3 contains 12 residues. In nucleotides, the CDR3 is TGTGCCTGGCATTCTCCGATCGGGAGAGCTTTCTTT. This gives the protein CAWHSPIGRAFF.

V gene TRBV5-1 combines with J gene TRBJ2-5, with D tentatively TRBD1 or TRBD2 (6 bases each). The CDR3 is 15 residues long. V was shortened by 0 bases and J by 5 bases, with 14 bases between the two germline ends. Germline V gene lookup returns CDR1 SGHRS and CDR2 YFSETQ. The CDR3 region has the DNA TGCGCCAGCAGCTTGGGCGGAGGGGGACCTGAGACCCAGTACTTC. This codes for CASSLGGGGPETQYF.